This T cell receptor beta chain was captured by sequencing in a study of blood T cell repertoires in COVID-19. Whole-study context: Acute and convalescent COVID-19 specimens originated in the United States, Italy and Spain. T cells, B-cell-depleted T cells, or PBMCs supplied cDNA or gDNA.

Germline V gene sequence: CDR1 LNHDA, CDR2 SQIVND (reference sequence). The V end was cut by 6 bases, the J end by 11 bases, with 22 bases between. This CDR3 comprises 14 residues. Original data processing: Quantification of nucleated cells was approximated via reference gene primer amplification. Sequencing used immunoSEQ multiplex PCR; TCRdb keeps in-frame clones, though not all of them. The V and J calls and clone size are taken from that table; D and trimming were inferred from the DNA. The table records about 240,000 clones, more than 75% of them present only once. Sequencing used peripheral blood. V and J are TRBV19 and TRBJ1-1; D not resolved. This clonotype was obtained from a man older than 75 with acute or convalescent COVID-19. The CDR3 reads CASSPIDTLQQAFF. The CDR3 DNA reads TGTGCCAGTAGCCCCATTGACACGCTACAACAGGCTTTCTTT.